Detailed here is one TCR beta chain. The target antigen is unknown. The data were taken from a study of T cell repertoires in cytomegalovirus infection. Study summary: Recently identified HLA-C-restricted CMV epitopes were used, and well-studied HLA-B-restricted CMV epitopes were used as well. The public TCR beta signatures pointed to both CMV infection and matching HLA type. Whole-study findings and limits: Predominance within the ex vivo response was attributable to HLA-C-restricted CMV-specific TCR beta clonotypes.

Each CDR3 protein gets one entry after TCRdb re-called the reads with MiXCR. This repertoire shows roughly 500,000 distinct CDR3 sequences, under 45% found once; its top ten account for about 41%. V dropped 1 base and J dropped 5 bases, with 11 bases sitting between them. Germline V gene sequence: CDR1 SGHVS, CDR2 FQNEAQ. The CDR3 totals 14 residues. Here the sequenced sample was cultured PBMCs, taken from culture after CMV antigen stimulation. The sequence was collected from a human donor in good health (CMV status not recorded). Some clones in this sample may be carry-over from other donors' samples. The chain has TRBV7-8 and TRBJ1-1; D is undetermined. The CDR3 sequence is CASSLVLGETEAFF. The DNA for the CDR3 is TGTGCCAGCAGCTTAGTTTTGGGTGAAACTGAAGCTTTCTTT. The entire variable domain, with the rest obtained from reference TRBV7-8 and TRBJ1-1, is as follows: GAGVSQSPRYKVAKRGQDVALRCDPISGHVSLFWYQQALGQGPEFLTYFQNEAQLDKSGLPSDRFFAERPEGSVSTLKIQRTQQEDSAVYLCASSLVLGETEAFFGQGTRLTVV.